Shown below are 9 T cell receptor beta chains from a single sample sequenced in a study of T-cell memory formation after mild COVID-19. Via MiXCR, TCRdb re-called the 5' RACE reads, giving one row per CDR3 protein. This table holds some 100,000 distinct CDR3 sequences, roughly 10% found once. Sequenced sample: PBMCs or a T cell subset sorted from them (not recorded which). The source is a man younger than 30 who had mild COVID-19 (a few samples of this study predate the infection). Cell type and time point are not known.

This clonotype was found a few times. The chain uses TRBV11-2 and TRBJ2-7, with D maybe TRBD1 (5 bases). V lost 1 base and J 4 bases, leaving 8 bases between the germline ends. Germline-derived CDR1 and CDR2 are SGHAT and FQNNGV. This CDR3 region has 13 residues. CDR3 in DNA: TGTGCCAGCAGCTTAGGGACACTATACGAGCAGTACGTC. Translating gives CASSLGTLYEQYV.

This clonotype occurred a few times. The chain uses TRBV6-5 and TRBJ2-3; TRBD1 is a possible D gene (5 bases). The CDR3 spans 15 residues. Per the germline V gene, CDR1 is MNHEY and CDR2 is SVGAGI. Trimming pared 1 base from V and 6 bases from J, leaving 14 bases between. In nucleotides, the CDR3 is TGTGCCAGCAGTTACTTAGGGGCCACCCAGGATACGCAGTATTTT. Translating gives CASSYLGATQDTQYF.

The chain has TRBV7-9 and TRBJ1-2, with 9 nucleotides matching TRBD1. The CDR3 loop spans 18 amino acids. Germline lookup yields CDR1 SEHNR and CDR2 FQNEAQ (reference sequence). Losses at the gene ends were 4 bases for V and 8 bases for J; bases not matched to a gene: 20. The CDR3 region is CASSSDPGQGNSLNGYTF. The CDR3 nucleotides read TGTGCCAGCAGCTCTGACCCGGGACAGGGAAATTCCCTCAACGGCTACACCTTC.

The V and J genes are TRBV7-9 and TRBJ2-5; the D gene could be TRBD1 or TRBD2 (6 bases each). The CDR3 length is 15 residues. CDR1 SEHNR and CDR2 FQNEAQ come from the germline V gene (reference sequence). Trimming left V 3 bases short and J 5 bases short, with 16 bases between. The DNA of the CDR3 is TGTGCCAGCAGCTTTGGTCCGGGGGCTCGGGAGACCCAGTACTTC. Its protein product is CASSFGPGARETQYF.

The rearrangement uses TRBV7-3 and TRBJ2-1; D may be TRBD2 (6 bases). V shed 4 bases and J shed 6 bases, with 10 bases lying between them. In germline, CDR1 is SGHTA, CDR2 FQGTGA. The CDR3 runs 13 residues. CDR3 DNA: TGTGCCAGCAGCTCTATCGGGGGCAATGAGCAGTTCTTC. This gives the protein CASSSIGGNEQFF.

This chain links TRBV4-1 with TRBJ1-5, with D unresolved. The germline gives CDR1 MGHRA, CDR2 YSYEKL. There are 16 residues in the CDR3. V lost 1 base to trimming and J lost 0 bases, with 10 bases between them. DNA for the CDR3: TGCGCCAGCAGCCAAGCAGGAGTCAGTAGCAATCAGCCCCAGCATTTT. Translating gives CASSQAGVSSNQPQHF.

This clonotype was seen a few times. The genes are TRBV27 and TRBJ2-7; unclear D gene. With 2 bases removed from V and 0 bases from J, the gap between germline ends came to 11 bases. Germline CDR1 MNHEY, CDR2 SMNVEV (reference sequence). There are 15 residues in the CDR3. CDR3 nucleotide sequence: TGTGCCAGCAGTTTACAGCTGGGTGTCTCCTACGAGCAGTACTTC. Its translation is CASSLQLGVSYEQYF.

This clonotype was recorded a few times. The chain employs TRBV25-1 and TRBJ1-2; maybe TRBD1 (6 bases). V was clipped by 3 bases and J by 3 bases, with 14 bases between them. Germline V CDR1 and CDR2: MGHDK, SYGVNS. The CDR3 sequence is 15 residues long. This CDR3 reads CASSDRDTSYYGYTF. Here the CDR3 DNA reads TGTGCCAGCAGTGATCGGGACACGAGCTACTATGGCTACACCTTC.

There are a few counts of this clonotype. V usage is TRBV20-1 and J usage is TRBJ2-3; 8 bases are shared with TRBD1. The ends lost 6 bases at V and 4 bases at J; junction bases unmatched: 21. There are 18 residues in the CDR3. Per the germline V gene, CDR1 is DFQATT and CDR2 is SNEGSKA (reference sequence). CDR3 in DNA: TGCAGTGCGCAAGACGGCGGCAGGGGGCGAAATGGTCCAGATACGCAGTATTTT. This codes for CSAQDGGRGRNGPDTQYF.